These 27 T cell receptor beta chains came from one sample sequenced in a study of cytomegalovirus exposure and HLA in healthy donors. PCR used 60 Vbeta primers and 13 Jbeta primers. Repertoires were generated with immunoSEQ multiplex PCR, while TCRdb's copy carries only in-frame clones and drops some. This table has 180,000 or so clones, about 80% appearing once. The sequenced material came from PBMCs. Receptors were obtained from a man aged 18 to 29 in good health and CMV-seronegative.

This clone was observed a few times. The chain combines TRBV9 with TRBJ2-2; no clear D gene. This CDR3 is 15 amino acids long. V was shortened by 4 bases and J by 2 bases, with 12 bases between the two germline ends. Germline CDR1 and CDR2: SGDLS and YYNGEE. Here the CDR3 reads CASSSSTSNTGELFF. The CDR3 coding sequence is TGTGCCAGCAGCTCGTCAACATCAAACACCGGGGAGCTGTTTTTT.

The gene calls are TRBV4-2 and TRBJ1-6; D gene ambiguous. The germline gives CDR1 LGHNA, CDR2 YNFKEQ. V lost 2 bases and J lost 6, with 11 bases in between. This CDR3 spans 15 amino acids. In DNA, the CDR3 is TGTGCCAGCAGCCAACCCCGGGGATCTAATTCACCCCTCCACTTT. Protein product: CASSQPRGSNSPLHF.

This rearrangement joins TRBV11-3 to TRBJ2-6; D ambiguous. V lost 1 base, J lost 0 bases, and 7 bases lay in between. CDR1 is SGHNT, CDR2 YENEEA, per germline. The CDR3 covers 16 residues. CDR3: CASSLVYVSGANVLTF. Here the CDR3 DNA reads TGTGCCAGCAGCTTAGTCTACGTCTCTGGGGCCAACGTCCTGACTTTC.

The chain has TRBV5-6 and TRBJ2-1; the D gene is possibly TRBD2 (6 bases). Trimming removed 4 bases at V and 0 bases at J, with 14 bases between. The CDR3 has 16 amino acids. Germline values: CDR1 SGHDT, CDR2 YYEEEE. CDR3 sequence: CASSPTGLVSYNEQFF. The CDR3 DNA is TGTGCCAGCAGCCCCACGGGACTGGTCTCCTACAATGAGCAGTTCTTC.

The gene calls are TRBV27 and TRBJ1-1, with no clear D. In germline, CDR1 is MNHEY, CDR2 SMNVEV (reference sequence). The CDR3 runs 14 residues. Deletions cut 5 bases from V and 0 bases from J, with 10 bases between. The CDR3 region is CASSPTALNTEAFF. As DNA, the CDR3 is TGTGCCAGCAGTCCCACAGCCCTGAACACTGAAGCTTTCTTT.

The genes are TRBV7-2 and TRBJ2-3; a weak D match, TRBD2 (8 bases). The CDR3 runs 16 residues. Trimming shortened V by 2 bases and J by 8 bases, and 20 bases separated the two germline ends. Germline V gene sequence: CDR1 SGHTA, CDR2 FQGNSA. The CDR3 DNA follows: TGTGCCAGCAGCTTAAGAGCGGGGGAGGGGGCCCGTACGCAGTATTTT. Translation gives CASSLRAGEGARTQYF.

The genes are TRBV7-2 and TRBJ2-1; D is perhaps TRBD2 (6 bases). V lost 10 bases and J 7 bases, leaving 20 bases between the germline ends. From germline, CDR1 is SGHTA and CDR2 FQGNSA. CDR3 length: 14 residues. CDR3 loop: CATTVGGPINEQFF. DNA for the CDR3: TGTGCCACAACGGTGGGAGGTCCAATTAATGAGCAGTTCTTC.

The V call is TRBV7-9, the J call TRBJ1-4; no firm D call. From germline, CDR1 is SEHNR and CDR2 FQNEAQ (reference sequence). CDR3 length equals 14 residues. V lost 1 base and J lost 4, with 7 bases in between. The DNA of the CDR3 is TGTGCCAGCAGCTTAGGAGGAGTTAATGAAAAACTGTTTTTT. Translated: CASSLGGVNEKLFF.

The chain links TRBV2 to TRBJ2-3; 12 nucleotides line up with TRBD2. V lost 9 bases, J lost 6 bases, and 13 bases stayed unmatched. The V gene's germline CDR1 is SNHLY and CDR2 FYNNEI. The CDR3 has 16 amino acids. CDR3 residues: CARDLRTSGIGDTQYF. CDR3 nucleotide sequence: TGTGCCAGAGACCTAAGGACTAGCGGGATAGGTGATACGCAGTATTTT.

J is TRBJ1-2 and V is TRBV4-2; D gene unclear. The CDR3 consists of 14 residues. Trimming left V 1 base short and J 8 bases short, with 14 bases between. CDR1 is LGHNA, CDR2 YNFKEQ, per germline. This CDR3 is CASSQVYPLRGYTF. The CDR3 DNA sequence: TGTGCCAGCAGCCAAGTCTACCCTCTTCGGGGCTACACCTTC.

The genes are TRBV5-1 and TRBJ2-1; the match to TRBD2 covers 9 bases. Germline values: CDR1 SGHRS, CDR2 YFSETQ. The CDR3 loop spans 15 amino acids. The V segment lost 2 bases and the J segment 4 bases; nucleotides outside the gene matches: 4. CDR3 amino acids: CASSFGGGVYNEQFF. The DNA of the CDR3 is TGCGCCAGCAGCTTCGGCGGGGGGGTGTACAATGAGCAGTTCTTC.

The rearrangement links TRBV14 to TRBJ2-1; possible D gene TRBD1, 5 bases. Germline assignment: CDR1 SGHDN and CDR2 FVKESK. V lost 0 bases and J 7 bases, leaving 13 bases between the germline ends. The CDR3 has 15 amino acids. The CDR3 is CASSQDALQGNEQFF. The CDR3 region has the DNA TGTGCCAGCAGCCAAGATGCCTTGCAGGGTAATGAGCAGTTCTTC.

This clone was counted a few times. The rearrangement links TRBV30 to TRBJ1-1; TRBD1 matches at 11 bases. Germline V gene lookup returns CDR1 GTSNPN and CDR2 SVGIG (reference sequence). This CDR3 contains 13 residues. The trim removed 5 bases at V and 1 base at J, leaving 0 bases unmatched. CDR3 region: CAWGQGANTEAFF. The CDR3 DNA sequence: TGTGCCTGGGGACAGGGGGCGAACACTGAAGCTTTCTTT.

This clone came up once. The V and J genes are TRBV7-2 and TRBJ1-2; 9 nucleotides match TRBD1. The germline V gene has CDR1 SGHTA and CDR2 FQGNSA. V was clipped by 7 bases and J by 6 bases; unmatched bases: 12. There are 15 residues in the CDR3. For the CDR3, the DNA is TGTGCCAGCACCAGGACAGGGGCCAGGAAGAATGGCTACACCTTC. Its protein product is CASTRTGARKNGYTF.

The chain has TRBV7-9 and TRBJ1-2; 7 bases are shared with TRBD1. Germline values: CDR1 SEHNR, CDR2 FQNEAQ (reference sequence). The CDR3 has 15 residues. V gave up 5 bases and J gave up 2 bases; unmatched junction bases: 8. The CDR3, as DNA: TGTGCCAGCAGCCTAGTCGGACAGGAAAACTATGGCTACACCTTC. This translates into CASSLVGQENYGYTF.

The J gene is TRBJ2-3, the V gene TRBV13; 8 nucleotides align to TRBD2. This CDR3 contains 15 residues. Per germline, CDR1 PRHDT and CDR2 FYEKMQ (reference sequence). Trimming at V came to 6 bases and at J to 4 bases, leaving 9 bases not matched to a gene. The CDR3 DNA follows: TGTGCCAGCAGACCGGGGGGGAGTGAGGCAGATACGCAGTATTTT. This encodes CASRPGGSEADTQYF.

V usage is TRBV6-5 and J usage is TRBJ2-3; 7 nucleotides match TRBD2. CDR3 length equals 15 residues. With 0 bases clipped from V and 4 bases from J, the junction kept 4 bases outside the gene matches. Germline CDR1 and CDR2: MNHEY and SVGAGI. The DNA for the CDR3 is TGTGCCAGCAGTTACTCGGGGAGGGTCTCAGATACGCAGTATTTT. It codes for CASSYSGRVSDTQYF.

V is TRBV15 and J is TRBJ2-7; D might be TRBD2 (5 bases). V was trimmed by 1 base and J by 3 bases, leaving 13 bases between them. This CDR3 has 15 residues. Germline lookup yields CDR1 LNHNV and CDR2 YYDKDF (reference sequence). The DNA of the CDR3 is TGTGCCACCAGCAGAGGTGAAGAGGGCCGCTACGAGCAGTACTTC. Translation gives CATSRGEEGRYEQYF.

Of note for this clone: The same CDR3 arises from other DNA sequences in this sample as well. The chain couples TRBV19 to TRBJ2-7, with TRBD2 matching over 9 bases. CDR1 is LNHDA and CDR2 is SQIVND in the germline V gene (reference sequence). CDR3 length: 15 residues. V was pared by 1 base and J by 0 bases, with 1 base of the junction left unmatched. The CDR3 DNA reads as TGTGCCAGTAGTATAGGTAGCGGGAGCTCCTACGAGCAGTACTTC. Protein: CASSIGSGSSYEQYF. Together with reference TRBV19 and TRBJ2-7, the CDR3 gives the full variable domain: DGGITQSPKYLFRKEGQNVTLSCEQNLNHDAMYWYRQDPGQGLRLIYYSQIVNDFQKGDIAEGYSVSREKKESFPLTVTSAQKNPTAFYLCASSIGSGSSYEQYFGPGTRLTVT.

This rearrangement joins TRBV14 to TRBJ1-1, with a weak D call TRBD1 (5 bases). The V and J ends lost 4 bases and 10 bases respectively, with 25 bases between them. Germline CDR1 SGHDN, CDR2 FVKESK. CDR3 length: 16 residues. The CDR3 DNA reads as TGTGCCAGCAGCCTAGTTCGTTTGGGGCCCAAAGGTAGAGCTTTCTTT. Its protein is CASSLVRLGPKGRAFF. The full variable domain, its missing parts supplied by reference TRBV14 and TRBJ1-1, is EAGVTQFPSHSVIEKGQTVTLRCDPISGHDNLYWYRRVMGKEIKFLLHFVKESKQDESGMPNNRFLAERTGGTYSTLKVQPAELEDSGVYFCASSLVRLGPKGRAFFGQGTRLTVV.

The sample holds a few counts of this clone. The chain uses TRBV30 and TRBJ1-2, with 8 nucleotides matching TRBD1. The germline gives CDR1 GTSNPN, CDR2 SVGIG (reference sequence). The CDR3 runs to 15 residues. With V trimmed by 5 bases and J by 0 bases, 8 bases remained unmatched. CDR3 DNA sequence: TGTGCCTGGTACGGGACAGGAGGTCCTAACTATGGCTACACCTTC. The encoded protein is CAWYGTGGPNYGYTF.

This sequence joins TRBV9 and TRBJ2-1; TRBD2 matches 12 bases. V shed 4 bases, J shed 4 bases, and the junction held 6 bases outside the gene matches. Germline V gene sequence: CDR1 SGDLS, CDR2 YYNGEE. The CDR3 length is 16 residues. DNA for the CDR3: TGTGCCAGCAGCCTGAGGACTAGCGGGATGTACAATGAGCAGTTCTTC. This gives the protein CASSLRTSGMYNEQFF.

The chain employs TRBV4-3 and TRBJ1-6; D remains unclear. V was pared by 0 bases and J by 7 bases, with 13 bases between. The CDR3 length is 16 residues. CDR1 and CDR2 (germline): LGHNA, YSLEER. The CDR3 DNA sequence: TGCGCCAGCAGCCAAGAACGCACGGGATTAAATTCACCCCTCCACTTT. Residues: CASSQERTGLNSPLHF.

The chain couples TRBV6-5 to TRBJ1-1; D is possibly TRBD1 (6 bases). Germline assignment: CDR1 MNHEY and CDR2 SVGAGI. V dropped 2 bases and J dropped 6 bases, with 13 bases sitting between them. The CDR3 loop spans 14 amino acids. In nucleotides, the CDR3 is TGTGCCAGCAGTTACAGCAGGGGCAGGGCTGAAGCTTTCTTT. It encodes CASSYSRGRAEAFF.

V gene TRBV14 combines with J gene TRBJ1-4; D is undetermined. Looked up from germline, CDR1 is SGHDN and CDR2 is FVKESK. The germline V and J ends were trimmed by 4 bases and 1 base, with 19 bases remaining between them. The CDR3 has 18 amino acids. The DNA for the CDR3 is TGTGCCAGCAGCCGCCTCGGTTCGGGTTTTCAAACTAATGAAAAACTGTTTTTT. It encodes CASSRLGSGFQTNEKLFF.

This clone was found a few times. The chain recombines TRBV19 with TRBJ2-7; a weak D match, TRBD1 (5 bases). V shed 9 bases and J shed 0 bases, with 15 bases lying between them. This CDR3 region has 14 residues. CDR1 and CDR2 from the germline V gene are LNHDA and SQIVND (reference sequence). CDR3 nucleotide sequence: TGTGCCAGCGCTACAGGTTGGAGCTCCTACGAGCAGTACTTC. It translates to CASATGWSSYEQYF.

The chain employs TRBV18 and TRBJ1-1; D unclear. The germline V and J ends were trimmed by 3 bases and 3 bases, with 11 bases remaining between them. The CDR3 runs to 14 residues. Germline V gene data show CDR1 as KGHSH and CDR2 as LQKENI. This CDR3 reads CASSPEGWDTEAFF. In DNA form, the CDR3 reads TGTGCCAGCTCACCCGAGGGTTGGGACACTGAAGCTTTCTTT.